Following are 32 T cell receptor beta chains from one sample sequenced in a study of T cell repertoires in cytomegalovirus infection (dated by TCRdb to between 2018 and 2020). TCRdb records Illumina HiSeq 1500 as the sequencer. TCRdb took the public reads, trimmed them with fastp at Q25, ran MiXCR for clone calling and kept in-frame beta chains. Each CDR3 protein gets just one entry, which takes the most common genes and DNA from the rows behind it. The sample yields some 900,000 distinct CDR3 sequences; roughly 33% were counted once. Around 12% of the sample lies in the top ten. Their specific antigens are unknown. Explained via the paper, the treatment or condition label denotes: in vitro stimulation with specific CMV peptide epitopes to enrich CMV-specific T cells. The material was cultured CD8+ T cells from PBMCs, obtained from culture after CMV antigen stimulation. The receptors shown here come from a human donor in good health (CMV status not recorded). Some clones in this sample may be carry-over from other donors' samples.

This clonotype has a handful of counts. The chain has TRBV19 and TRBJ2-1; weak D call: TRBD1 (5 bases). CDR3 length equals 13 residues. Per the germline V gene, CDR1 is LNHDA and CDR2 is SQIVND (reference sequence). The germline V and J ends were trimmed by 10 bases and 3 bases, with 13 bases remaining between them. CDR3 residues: CATTVPNYNEQFF. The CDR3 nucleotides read TGTGCCACGACAGTGCCTAACTACAATGAGCAGTTCTTC. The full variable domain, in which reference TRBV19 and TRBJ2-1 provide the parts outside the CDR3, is DGGITQSPKYLFRKEGQNVTLSCEQNLNHDAMYWYRQDPGQGLRLIYYSQIVNDFQKGDIAEGYSVSREKKESFPLTVTSAQKNPTAFYLCATTVPNYNEQFFGPGTRLTVL.

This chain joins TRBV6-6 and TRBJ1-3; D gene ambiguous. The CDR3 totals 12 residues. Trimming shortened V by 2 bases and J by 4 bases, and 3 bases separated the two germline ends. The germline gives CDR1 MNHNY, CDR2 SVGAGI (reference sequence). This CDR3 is CASSYGGNTIYF. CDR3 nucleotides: TGTGCCAGCAGTTACGGCGGAAACACCATATATTTT.

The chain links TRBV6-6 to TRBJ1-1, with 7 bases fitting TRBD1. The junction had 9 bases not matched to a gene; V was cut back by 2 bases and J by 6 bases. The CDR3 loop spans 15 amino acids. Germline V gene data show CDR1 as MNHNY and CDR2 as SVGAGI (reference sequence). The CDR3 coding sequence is TGTGCCAGCAGTTACCGTTTGCAGGGGGTCGCTGAAGCTTTCTTT. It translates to CASSYRLQGVAEAFF.

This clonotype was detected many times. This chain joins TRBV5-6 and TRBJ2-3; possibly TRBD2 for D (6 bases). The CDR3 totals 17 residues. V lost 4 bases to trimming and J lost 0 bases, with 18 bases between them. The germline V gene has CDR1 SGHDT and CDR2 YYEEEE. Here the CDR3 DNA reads TGTGCCAGCAGCGTGGGGGGACTGACGCGAAGCACAGATACGCAGTATTTT. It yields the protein CASSVGGLTRSTDTQYF.

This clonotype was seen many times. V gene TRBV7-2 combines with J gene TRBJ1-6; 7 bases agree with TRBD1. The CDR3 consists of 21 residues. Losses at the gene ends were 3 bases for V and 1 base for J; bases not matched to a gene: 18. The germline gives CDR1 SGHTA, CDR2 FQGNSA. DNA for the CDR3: TGTGCCAGCAGCTTCATTGGCTTCGACAGGGTGGCGGGGTCCTATAATTCACCCCTCCACTTT. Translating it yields CASSFIGFDRVAGSYNSPLHF.

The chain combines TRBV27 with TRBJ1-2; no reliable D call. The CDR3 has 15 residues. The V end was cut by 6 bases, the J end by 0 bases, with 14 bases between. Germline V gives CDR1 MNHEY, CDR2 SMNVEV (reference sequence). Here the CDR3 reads CASSQTGSTNYGYTF. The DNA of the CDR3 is TGTGCCAGCAGCCAAACGGGCAGCACTAACTATGGCTACACCTTC.

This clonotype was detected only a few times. In DNA form, the CDR3 reads TGTGCCGTTGGCGGCGCTGAAGCTTTCTTT. This gives the protein CAVGGAEAFF. The chain couples TRBV7-9 to TRBJ1-1, with D unclear. This CDR3 has 10 amino acids. Trimming pared 11 bases from V and 6 bases from J, leaving 10 bases between. Germline V CDR1 and CDR2: SEHNR, FQNEAQ (reference sequence).

The CDR3 nucleotides are TGTGCCAGCAGTTACTCGGGGGCGATAAATGAGCAGTTCTTC. Its translation is CASSYSGAINEQFF. The V and J genes are TRBV6-2 or TRBV6-3 and TRBJ2-1, with D perhaps matching TRBD1 (6 bases). The CDR3 sequence is 14 residues long. Trimming cost V 0 bases and J 7 bases, with 10 bases left between them. Germline CDR1 reads MNHEY; CDR2 reads SVGEGT.

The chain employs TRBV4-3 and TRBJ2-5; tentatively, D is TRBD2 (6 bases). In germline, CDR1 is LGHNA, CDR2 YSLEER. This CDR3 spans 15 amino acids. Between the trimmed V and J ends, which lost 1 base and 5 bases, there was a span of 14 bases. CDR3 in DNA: TGCGCCAGCAGCCAAGCACTGGGAGGCAGTGAGACCCAGTACTTC. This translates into CASSQALGGSETQYF.

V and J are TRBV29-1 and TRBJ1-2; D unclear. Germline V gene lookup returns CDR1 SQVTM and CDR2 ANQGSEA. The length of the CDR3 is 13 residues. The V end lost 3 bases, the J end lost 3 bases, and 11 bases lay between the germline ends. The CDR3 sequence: CSVDEGSYYGYTF. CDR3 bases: TGCAGCGTTGACGAGGGTAGTTACTATGGCTACACCTTC.

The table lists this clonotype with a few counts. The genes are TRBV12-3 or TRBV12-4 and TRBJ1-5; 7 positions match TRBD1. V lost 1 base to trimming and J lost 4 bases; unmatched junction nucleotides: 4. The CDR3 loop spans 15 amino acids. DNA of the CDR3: TGTGCCAGCAGTTTAGTCGACAGGGTGAATCAGCCCCAGCATTTT. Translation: CASSLVDRVNQPQHF.

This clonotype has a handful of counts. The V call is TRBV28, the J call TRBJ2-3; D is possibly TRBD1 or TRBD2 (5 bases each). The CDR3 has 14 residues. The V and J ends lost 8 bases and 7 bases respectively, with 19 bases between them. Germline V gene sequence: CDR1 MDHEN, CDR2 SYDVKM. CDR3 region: CASPPSGPPYTQYF. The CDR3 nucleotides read TGTGCCAGCCCCCCCTCGGGACCGCCTTATACGCAGTATTTT.

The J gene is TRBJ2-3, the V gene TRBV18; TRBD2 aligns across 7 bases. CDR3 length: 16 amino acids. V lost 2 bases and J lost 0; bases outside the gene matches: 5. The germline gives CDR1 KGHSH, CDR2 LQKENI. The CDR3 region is CASSPIGGISTDTQYF. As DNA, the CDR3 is TGTGCCAGCTCACCAATCGGGGGGATTAGCACAGATACGCAGTATTTT.

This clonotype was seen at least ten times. CDR3 sequence: CASSLVWIAGTDTQYF. The CDR3, as DNA: TGTGCCAGCAGCTTAGTTTGGATAGCGGGCACAGATACGCAGTATTTT. J is TRBJ2-3 and V is TRBV7-2, with TRBD2 as a possible D gene (6 bases). Trimming stripped 1 base from V and 1 base from J, with 12 bases between. Germline V lookup: CDR1 SGHTA, CDR2 FQGNSA. The CDR3 extends over 16 amino acids.

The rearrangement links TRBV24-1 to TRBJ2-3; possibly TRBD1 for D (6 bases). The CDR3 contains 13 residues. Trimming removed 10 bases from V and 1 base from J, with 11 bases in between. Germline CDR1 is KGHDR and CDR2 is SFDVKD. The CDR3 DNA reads TGTGCCACAGGGGCAGGGGGCACAGATACGCAGTATTTT. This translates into CATGAGGTDTQYF.

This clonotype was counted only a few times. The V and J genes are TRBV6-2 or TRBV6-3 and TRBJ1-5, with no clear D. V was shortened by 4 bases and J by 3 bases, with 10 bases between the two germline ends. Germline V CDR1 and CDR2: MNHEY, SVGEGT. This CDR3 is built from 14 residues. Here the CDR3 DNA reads TGTGCCAGCAGTTCACAGAGCCACAATCAGCCCCAGCATTTT. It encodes CASSSQSHNQPQHF.

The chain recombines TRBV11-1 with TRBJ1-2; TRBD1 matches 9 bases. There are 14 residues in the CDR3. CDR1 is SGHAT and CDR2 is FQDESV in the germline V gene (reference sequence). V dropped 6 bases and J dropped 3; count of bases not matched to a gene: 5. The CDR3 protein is CASSQNRGHYGYTF. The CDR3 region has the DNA TGTGCCAGCAGTCAAAACAGGGGGCACTATGGCTACACCTTC.

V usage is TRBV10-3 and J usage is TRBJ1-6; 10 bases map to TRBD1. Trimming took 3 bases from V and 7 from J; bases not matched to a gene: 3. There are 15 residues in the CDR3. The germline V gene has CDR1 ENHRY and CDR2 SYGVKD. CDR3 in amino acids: CAISERDRGNSPLHF. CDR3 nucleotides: TGTGCCATCAGTGAACGGGACAGGGGAAATTCACCCCTCCACTTT.

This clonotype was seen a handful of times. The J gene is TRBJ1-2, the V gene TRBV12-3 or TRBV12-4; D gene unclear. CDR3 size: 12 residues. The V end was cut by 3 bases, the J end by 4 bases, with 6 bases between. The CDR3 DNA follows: TGTGCCAGCAGTTTGTCGGTCTATGGCTACACCTTC. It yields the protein CASSLSVYGYTF.

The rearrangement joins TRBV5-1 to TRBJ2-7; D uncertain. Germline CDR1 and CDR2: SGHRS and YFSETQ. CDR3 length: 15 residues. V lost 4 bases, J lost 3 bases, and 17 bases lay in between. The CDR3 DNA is TGCGCCAGCAGCGACGGCCCGGACGGATTCTACGAGCAGTACTTC. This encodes CASSDGPDGFYEQYF.

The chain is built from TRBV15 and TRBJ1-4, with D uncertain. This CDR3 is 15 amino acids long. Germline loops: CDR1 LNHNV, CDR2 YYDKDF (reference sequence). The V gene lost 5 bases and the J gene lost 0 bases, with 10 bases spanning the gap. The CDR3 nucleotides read TGTGCCACCAGCCACGGCGGGGCAACTAATGAAAAACTGTTTTTT. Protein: CATSHGGATNEKLFF.

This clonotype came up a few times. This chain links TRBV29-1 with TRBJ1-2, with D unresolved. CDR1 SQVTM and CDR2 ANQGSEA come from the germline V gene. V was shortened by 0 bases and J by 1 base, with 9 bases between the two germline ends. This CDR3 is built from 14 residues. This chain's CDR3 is CSVEDNPLNYGYTF. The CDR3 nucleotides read TGCAGCGTTGAAGACAACCCCCTTAACTATGGCTACACCTTC.

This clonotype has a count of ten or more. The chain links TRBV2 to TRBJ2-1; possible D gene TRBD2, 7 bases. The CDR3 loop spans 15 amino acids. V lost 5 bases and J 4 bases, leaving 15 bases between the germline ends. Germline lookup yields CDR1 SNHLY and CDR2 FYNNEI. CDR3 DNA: TGTGCCAGCAGTATCGGGGGGCCAAAGTACAATGAGCAGTTCTTC. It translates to CASSIGGPKYNEQFF.

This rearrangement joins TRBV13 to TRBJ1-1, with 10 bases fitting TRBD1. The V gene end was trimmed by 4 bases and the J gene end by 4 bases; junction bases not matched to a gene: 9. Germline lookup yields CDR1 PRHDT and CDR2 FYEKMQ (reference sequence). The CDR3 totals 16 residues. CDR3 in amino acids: CASSSPRTGGATEAFF. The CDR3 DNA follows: TGTGCCAGCAGCTCCCCCCGGACAGGGGGGGCCACTGAAGCTTTCTTT.

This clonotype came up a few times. The CDR3 DNA follows: TGTGCCAGCAGCTTCCCGGGACAGAGCTCTGGAAACACCATATATTTT. Protein product: CASSFPGQSSGNTIYF. J is TRBJ1-3 and V is TRBV7-9, with 7 bases matching TRBD1. With V trimmed by 3 bases and J by 0 bases, 5 bases remained unmatched. CDR1 is SEHNR, CDR2 FQNEAQ, per germline (reference sequence). This CDR3 contains 16 residues.

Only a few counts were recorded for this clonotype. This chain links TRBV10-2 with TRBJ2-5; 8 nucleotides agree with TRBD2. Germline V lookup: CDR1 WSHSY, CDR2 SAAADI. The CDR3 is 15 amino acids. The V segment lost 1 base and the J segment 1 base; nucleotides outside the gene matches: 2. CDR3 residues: CASSELRGAQETQYF. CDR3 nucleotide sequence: TGCGCCAGCAGTGAGTTGCGGGGGGCCCAAGAGACCCAGTACTTC.

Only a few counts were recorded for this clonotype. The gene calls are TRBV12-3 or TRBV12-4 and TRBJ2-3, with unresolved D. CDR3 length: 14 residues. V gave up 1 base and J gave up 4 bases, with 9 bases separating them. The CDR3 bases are TGTGCCAGCAGTTTAGGCGGCAGAGCAGATACGCAGTATTTT. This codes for CASSLGGRADTQYF.

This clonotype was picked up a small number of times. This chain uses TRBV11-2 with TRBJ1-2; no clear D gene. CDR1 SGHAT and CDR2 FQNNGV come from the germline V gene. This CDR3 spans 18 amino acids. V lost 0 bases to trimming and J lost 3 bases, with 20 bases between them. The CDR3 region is CASSLDALAGFEHYGYTF. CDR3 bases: TGTGCCAGCAGCTTAGATGCACTGGCAGGCTTCGAGCACTATGGCTACACCTTC.

The CDR3 sequence is CASSIKWASYSPLHF. CDR3 sequence (DNA): TGTGCCAGTAGTATAAAATGGGCGTCCTATTCACCCCTCCACTTT. The chain has TRBV19 and TRBJ1-6; D gene uncertain. The CDR3 length is 15 residues. V gave up 2 bases and J gave up 8 bases, with 13 bases separating them. CDR1 is LNHDA, CDR2 SQIVND, per germline (reference sequence).

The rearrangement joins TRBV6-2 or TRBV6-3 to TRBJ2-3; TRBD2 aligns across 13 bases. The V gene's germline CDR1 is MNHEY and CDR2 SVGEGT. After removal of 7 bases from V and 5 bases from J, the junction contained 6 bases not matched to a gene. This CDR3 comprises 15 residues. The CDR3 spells CASTPGLAGIDTQYF. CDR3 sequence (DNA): TGTGCCAGCACCCCGGGACTAGCGGGGATAGATACGCAGTATTTT.

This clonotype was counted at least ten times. The CDR3 DNA follows: TGTGCCAGCAGCCTGGGAATCAGCCCCTCCTACGAGCAGTACTTC. Its protein product is CASSLGISPSYEQYF. V usage is TRBV7-2 and J usage is TRBJ2-7; D remains ambiguous. Deletions cut 5 bases from V and 0 bases from J, with 14 bases between. The germline V gene has CDR1 SGHTA and CDR2 FQGNSA. The length of the CDR3 is 15 residues.

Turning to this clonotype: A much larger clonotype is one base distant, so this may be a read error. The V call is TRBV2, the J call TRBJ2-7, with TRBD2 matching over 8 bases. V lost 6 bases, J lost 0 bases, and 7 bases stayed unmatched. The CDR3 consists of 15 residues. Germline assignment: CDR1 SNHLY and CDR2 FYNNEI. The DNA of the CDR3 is TGTGCCAGCAGCCCCAAGCGGGGGAGCTCCTACGAGCAGTACTTC. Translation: CASSPKRGSSYEQYF.